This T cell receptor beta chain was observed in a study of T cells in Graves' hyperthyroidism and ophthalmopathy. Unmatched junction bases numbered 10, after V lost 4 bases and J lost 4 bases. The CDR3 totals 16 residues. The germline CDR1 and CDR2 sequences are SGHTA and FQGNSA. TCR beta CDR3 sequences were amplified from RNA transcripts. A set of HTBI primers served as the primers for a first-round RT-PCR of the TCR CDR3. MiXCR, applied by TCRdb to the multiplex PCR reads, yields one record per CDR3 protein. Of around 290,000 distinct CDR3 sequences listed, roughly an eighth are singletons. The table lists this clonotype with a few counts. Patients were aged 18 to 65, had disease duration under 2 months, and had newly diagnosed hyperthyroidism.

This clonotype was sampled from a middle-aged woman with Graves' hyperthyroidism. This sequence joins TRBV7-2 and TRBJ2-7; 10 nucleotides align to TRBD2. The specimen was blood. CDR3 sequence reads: CASSSYESSGSYEQYF. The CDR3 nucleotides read TGTGCCAGCAGCTCCTACGAATCTAGCGGGAGTTACGAGCAGTACTTC.